This T cell receptor beta chain was found in a study of shared clonotypes between healthy human individuals. Study-wide results and caveats: Compared with clonotypes that all four donors shared, non-shared clonotypes had lower generation probabilities.

Sequenced by immunoSEQ multiplex PCR; TCRdb stores in-frame clones only, minus some. The sample yields around 1 million clones, more than 75% seen once. This CDR3 has 14 amino acids. Losses at the gene ends were 7 bases for V and 9 bases for J; bases not matched to a gene: 14. The germline gives CDR1 GTSNPN, CDR2 SVGIG (reference sequence). This clone was recorded only once. The antigen remains undetermined. This TCR derives from a man between 18 and 29 years old in good health. The V gene is TRBV30, the J gene TRBJ2-1; 8 positions agree with TRBD2. What was sequenced was memory CD4+ T cells sorted from blood. Subset described: CD45RA-negative fraction. CDR3 coding DNA: TGTGCCTTCAACCGCCAGCGGGGGATAGGTGAGCAGTTCTTC. Its translation is CAFNRQRGIGEQFF.